This TCR beta chain was profiled in a study of blood T cells in healthy people across ages. Then a second PCR, running about 7 to 11 cycles, was carried out with a sample-barcoded 5' primer and a J-beta primer mix. TCRdb recomputed calls from the 5' RACE reads with MiXCR, one row per CDR3 protein. The table records about 1.6 million distinct CDR3 sequences, about 35% of them present only once. Trimming cost V 5 bases and J 1 base, with 13 bases left between them. Germline lookup yields CDR1 MNHNY and CDR2 SVGAGI (reference sequence). This CDR3 contains 15 residues. This clonotype was observed a handful of times.

What was sequenced was blood. This chain joins TRBV6-6 and TRBJ2-3, with D possibly TRBD2 on 7 matching bases. The TCR was taken from a woman aged 25-40 years in good health. The CDR3 reads CASSGGALRTDTQYF. CDR3 DNA sequence: TGTGCCAGCAGTGGGGGGGCCCTCCGCACAGATACGCAGTATTTT.